The 31 T cell receptor beta chains below all came from one sample that was sequenced in a study of T cells in Graves' hyperthyroidism and ophthalmopathy. TCR beta CDR3 region amplification was performed from RNA transcripts. The HTBI set primed first-round TCR CDR3 RT-PCR. MiXCR was run by TCRdb on the multiplex PCR reads, yielding one entry per CDR3 protein. The sample has around 600,000 distinct CDR3 sequences, approximately 14% seen once. Specimen: blood. The receptors originated from a woman aged 18-29 years with Graves' ophthalmopathy.

This clonotype was seen repeatedly, ten times or more. J is TRBJ2-7 and V is TRBV28, with TRBD1 identical over 8 bases. V trimming: 5 bases; J trimming: 3 bases; junction bases outside the gene matches: 12. There are 16 residues in the CDR3. The germline CDR1 and CDR2 sequences are MDHEN and SYDVKM. The CDR3 region has the DNA TGTGCCAGCAGTCCCTACCGGACAGGGTTTCGCTACGAGCAGTACTTC. This gives the protein CASSPYRTGFRYEQYF.

This clonotype has only a few counts. V and J are TRBV20-1 and TRBJ2-1; D possibly matches TRBD1 or TRBD2 (5 bases each). V shed 6 bases and J shed 3 bases, with 18 bases lying between them. Per the germline V gene, CDR1 is DFQATT and CDR2 is SNEGSKA (reference sequence). The CDR3 has 15 amino acids. Here the CDR3 reads CSAPNGGDYYNEQFF. The CDR3 DNA is TGCAGTGCGCCCAATGGGGGAGACTACTACAATGAGCAGTTCTTC.

V gene TRBV30 combines with J gene TRBJ2-3; D may be TRBD2 (5 bases). Germline V gene sequence: CDR1 GTSNPN, CDR2 SVGIG (reference sequence). The V end lost 4 bases, the J end lost 1 base, and 12 bases lay between the germline ends. The CDR3 runs 14 residues. The CDR3 reads CAWMEADGTDTQYF. CDR3 in DNA: TGTGCCTGGATGGAGGCGGATGGCACAGATACGCAGTATTTT.

This clonotype occurred many times. The chain uses TRBV9 and TRBJ2-5, with TRBD2 matching 7 bases. Germline V gene sequence: CDR1 SGDLS, CDR2 YYNGEE. The junction had 8 bases not matched to a gene; V was cut back by 6 bases and J by 3 bases. The CDR3 has 14 amino acids. The CDR3 here is CASTRLADEETQYF. CDR3 sequence (DNA): TGTGCCAGCACCCGACTAGCAGATGAAGAGACCCAGTACTTC.

This clonotype occurred many times. The chain has TRBV2 and TRBJ2-7; D is possibly TRBD2 (6 bases). The germline V gene has CDR1 SNHLY and CDR2 FYNNEI. The CDR3 consists of 14 residues. V was shortened by 8 bases and J by 8 bases, with 22 bases between the two germline ends. The CDR3 DNA reads TGTGCCAGCCGCCTGGCGAGGACTGGCGGGAAGCAGTACTTC. Amino acid sequence: CASRLARTGGKQYF.

This clonotype was seen a few times. J is TRBJ1-2 and V is TRBV28, with 7 bases aligning to TRBD1. From germline, CDR1 is MDHEN and CDR2 SYDVKM. This CDR3 contains 14 residues. V was clipped by 2 bases and J by 8 bases; unmatched bases: 8. CDR3 protein: CASSLRDSRGGYTF. CDR3 bases: TGTGCCAGCAGTTTACGGGACAGTCGGGGGGGCTACACCTTC.

This clonotype has only a few counts. The chain recombines TRBV6-5 with TRBJ1-3, with D possibly TRBD1 on 5 matching bases. Trimming stripped 2 bases from V and 0 bases from J, with 8 bases between. Germline V gene sequence: CDR1 MNHEY, CDR2 SVGAGI. CDR3 length: 15 residues. This chain's CDR3 is CASSYRGSSGNTIYF. In DNA, the CDR3 is TGTGCCAGCAGTTACCGGGGGAGCTCTGGAAACACCATATATTTT.

This clonotype came up many times. The chain recombines TRBV5-6 with TRBJ2-5, with D hard to call. The V and J ends lost 7 bases and 4 bases respectively, with 23 bases between them. The CDR3 spans 16 residues. CDR1 SGHDT and CDR2 YYEEEE come from the germline V gene. The CDR3 coding sequence is TGTGCCAGCGGAGAAAATTATCCGACTTGGGGAGAGACCCAGTACTTC. It specifies CASGENYPTWGETQYF.

This clonotype has a count of ten or more. V and J are TRBV12-3 or TRBV12-4 and TRBJ2-1; D gene unclear. Trimming left V 3 bases short and J 5 bases short, with 11 bases between. The CDR3 has 14 amino acids. This chain's CDR3 is CASSFVRTNNEQFF. CDR3 bases: TGTGCCAGCAGTTTCGTTCGGACGAACAATGAGCAGTTCTTC.

This clonotype was seen many times. This rearrangement joins TRBV28 to TRBJ1-2; D is unclear. Trimming removed 5 bases from V and 8 bases from J, with 9 bases in between. The CDR3 is made up of 11 amino acids. Germline CDR1 reads MDHEN; CDR2 reads SYDVKM. Here the CDR3 reads CASSPSGGYTF. For the CDR3, the DNA is TGTGCCAGCAGTCCCAGTGGCGGCTACACCTTC.

About this clonotype: An end of the junction differs from the germline gene, which may be a read error. The chain uses TRBV5-8 and TRBJ2-7; TRBD1 might be the D (5 bases). The CDR3 runs to 15 residues. Germline CDR1 SGHTS, CDR2 YDEGEE. CDR3 sequence: CASSLWAGYSSEQYF. CDR3 nucleotides: TGTGCCAGCAGCTTGTGGGCAGGGTATTCCTCCGAGCAGTACTTC.

V usage is TRBV7-9 and J usage is TRBJ2-7; the D gene is possibly TRBD1 (5 bases). V was pared by 4 bases and J by 3 bases, with 10 bases between. Per germline, CDR1 SEHNR and CDR2 FQNEAQ (reference sequence). There are 13 residues in the CDR3. CDR3 loop: CASSSRVGYEQYF. The CDR3, as DNA: TGTGCCAGCAGCTCCAGGGTGGGCTACGAGCAGTACTTC.

The chain combines TRBV4-1 with TRBJ2-7; D perhaps matches TRBD1 (6 bases). This CDR3 is built from 15 residues. Germline-derived CDR1 and CDR2 are MGHRA and YSYEKL. V lost 0 bases and J 4 bases, leaving 13 bases between the germline ends. The CDR3 reads CASSQDIRRGYEQYF. Written as DNA, the CDR3 is TGCGCCAGCAGCCAAGATATTAGAAGGGGGTACGAGCAGTACTTC.

The J gene is TRBJ2-1, the V gene TRBV7-3; D gene unclear. The CDR3 covers 14 residues. Trimming shortened V by 5 bases and J by 6 bases, and 14 bases separated the two germline ends. Germline V gene sequence: CDR1 SGHTA, CDR2 FQGTGA. DNA of the CDR3: TGTGCCAGCAGCCCCGAAAGCCGAAGCAATGAGCAGTTCTTC. Protein: CASSPESRSNEQFF.

DNA for the CDR3: TGTGCCAGCAGAGGTGCAGAACCTACGCCGTACTTC. Translation gives CASRGAEPTPYF. The V call is TRBV28, the J call TRBJ2-7; D is undetermined. The V end was cut by 6 bases, the J end by 12 bases, with 18 bases between. The CDR3 extends over 12 amino acids. CDR1 is MDHEN and CDR2 is SYDVKM in the germline V gene.

In its sample, this clonotype was seen many times. The chain uses TRBV7-9 and TRBJ2-1; 9 bases are a match to TRBD1. Losses at the gene ends were 1 base for V and 12 bases for J; bases not matched to a gene: 1. This CDR3 has 12 residues. Germline assignment: CDR1 SEHNR and CDR2 FQNEAQ (reference sequence). The CDR3 spells CASSLGGQGQFF. In DNA, the CDR3 is TGTGCCAGCAGCTTAGGGGGACAGGGGCAGTTCTTC.

This clonotype was seen ten or more times. The gene calls are TRBV2 and TRBJ2-1; no firm D call. V gave up 2 bases and J gave up 8 bases, with 4 bases separating them. This CDR3 spans 11 amino acids. CDR1 and CDR2 from the germline V gene are SNHLY and FYNNEI. CDR3 amino acids: CASSESYEQFF. The DNA of the CDR3 is TGTGCCAGCAGTGAATCGTATGAGCAGTTCTTC.

The table lists this clonotype with many counts. V gene TRBV7-2 combines with J gene TRBJ2-7; D may correspond to TRBD1 or TRBD2 (6 bases each). This CDR3 has 15 residues. V lost 1 base, J lost 3 bases, and 13 bases lay in between. Germline lookup yields CDR1 SGHTA and CDR2 FQGNSA. The CDR3 sequence is CASSLEGGPFYEQYF. The CDR3 DNA follows: TGTGCCAGCAGCTTAGAGGGGGGACCTTTCTACGAGCAGTACTTC.

In its sample, this clonotype was seen a few times. Mismatch with germline at one junction end may stem from a read error. The CDR3 nucleotides read TGCGCCGGCAGCTTGGCTGCTAGCGAGAGCTCCTACAATGAGCAGTTCTTC. Protein sequence: CAGSLAASESSYNEQFF. The chain is built from TRBV5-1 and TRBJ2-1, with D possibly being TRBD2 (6 bases). This CDR3 region has 17 residues. CDR1 and CDR2 (germline): SGHRS, YFSETQ.

Points on this clonotype: A much larger clone lies one base from this, so it may be a read error. The chain is built from TRBV2 and TRBJ1-5; TRBD1 matches at 7 bases. The length of the CDR3 is 14 residues. CDR1 and CDR2 (germline): SNHLY, FYNNEI. V lost 4 bases, J lost 5 bases, and 5 bases stayed unmatched. CDR3 sequence reads: CASSAQGTHQPQHF. In DNA form, the CDR3 reads TGTGCCAGCAGTGCACAGGGGACGCATCAGCCCCAGCATTTT.

This clonotype was seen ten or more times. The J gene is TRBJ2-1, the V gene TRBV6-2 or TRBV6-3, with 16 bases fitting TRBD2. The CDR3 consists of 18 residues. V lost 5 bases and J lost 8; bases outside the gene matches: 12. Looked up from germline, CDR1 is MNHEY and CDR2 is SVGEGT. The CDR3 spells CASSLRPGTSGRAHEQFF. The CDR3 coding sequence is TGTGCCAGCAGTCTACGTCCCGGGACTAGCGGGAGGGCCCATGAGCAGTTCTTC.

J is TRBJ2-7 and V is TRBV9; 10 nucleotides agree with TRBD2. This CDR3 region has 16 residues. From germline, CDR1 is SGDLS and CDR2 YYNGEE. V was clipped by 3 bases and J by 7 bases; unmatched bases: 13. DNA of the CDR3: TGTGCCAGCAGCGAGGGACTAGCGATCACCGAGGGGGAGCAGTACTTC. Translated, it gives CASSEGLAITEGEQYF.

This clonotype was counted many times. This chain connects TRBV20-1 to TRBJ1-1; 11 positions match TRBD1. The CDR3 contains 15 residues. The junction had 4 bases not matched to a gene; V was cut back by 3 bases and J by 1 base. The germline CDR1 and CDR2 sequences are DFQATT and SNEGSKA (reference sequence). The CDR3 DNA follows: TGCAGTGCTAGGGACAGGGGGCTGGGGAACACTGAAGCTTTCTTT. The encoded protein is CSARDRGLGNTEAFF.

This clonotype has ten or more counts. The chain recombines TRBV28 with TRBJ2-7; 9 nucleotides line up with TRBD2. V lost 4 bases to trimming and J lost 3 bases; unmatched junction nucleotides: 7. CDR1 MDHEN and CDR2 SYDVKM come from the germline V gene. This CDR3 is built from 15 residues. CDR3 nucleotide sequence: TGTGCCAGCAGTTCTTTAGCGGGAGCTTACTACGAGCAGTACTTC. Its translation is CASSSLAGAYYEQYF.

This clonotype was counted ten times or more. This chain connects TRBV11-3 to TRBJ2-1; perhaps D is TRBD1 or TRBD2 (7 bases each). This CDR3 region has 16 residues. Germline V gene data show CDR1 as SGHNT and CDR2 as YENEEA. V was shortened by 0 bases and J by 3 bases, with 12 bases between the two germline ends. The CDR3 coding sequence is TGTGCCAGCAGCTTAGAGAGCAGGGGGGGCTACAATGAGCAGTTCTTC. Translated: CASSLESRGGYNEQFF.

This clonotype appeared a few times. The gene calls are TRBV30 and TRBJ2-2; 10 positions agree with TRBD1. V shed 0 bases and J 7 bases; nucleotides not matched to a gene: 8. The CDR3 extends over 16 amino acids. Germline V lookup: CDR1 GTSNPN, CDR2 SVGIG (reference sequence). CDR3 residues: CAWSVQRTGGIGELFF. The CDR3 DNA is TGTGCCTGGAGTGTACAAAGGACAGGGGGGATCGGGGAGCTGTTTTTT.

The table lists this clonotype with many counts. The V call is TRBV11-1, the J call TRBJ2-5, with TRBD2 matching over 7 bases. With 5 bases clipped from V and 5 bases from J, the junction kept 11 bases outside the gene matches. The CDR3 runs to 15 residues. Germline V gene data show CDR1 as SGHAT and CDR2 as FQDESV (reference sequence). Here the CDR3 reads CASSPIWTSSETQYF. CDR3 bases: TGTGCCAGCAGCCCAATTTGGACTAGTTCGGAGACCCAGTACTTC. Supplemented by reference TRBV11-1 and TRBJ2-5, the full variable domain reads EAEVAQSPRYKITEKSQAVAFWCDPISGHATLYWYRQILGQGPELLVQFQDESVVDDSQLPKDRFSAERLKGVDSTLKIQPAELGDSAMYLCASSPIWTSSETQYFGPGTRLLVL.

Ten or more counts support this clonotype. The V gene is TRBV7-8, the J gene TRBJ2-5; 9 positions agree with TRBD1. CDR1 SGHVS and CDR2 FQNEAQ come from the germline V gene. The CDR3 totals 15 residues. V lost 5 bases and J lost 5; bases outside the gene matches: 9. As DNA, the CDR3 is TGTGCCAGCAGCCTGAGGACAGGGGAGGGGGAGACCCAGTACTTC. Translated, it gives CASSLRTGEGETQYF.

This clonotype was seen a handful of times. The CDR3 region has the DNA TGTGCCAGCTCACCACTCGGGACAGGGTTGACACGTCGAGAGACCCAGTACTTC. This translates into CASSPLGTGLTRRETQYF. V and J are TRBV5-4 and TRBJ2-5; 9 bases are a match to TRBD1. V dropped 7 bases and J dropped 4; count of bases not matched to a gene: 20. The length of the CDR3 is 18 residues. Germline CDR1 reads SGHNT; CDR2 reads YYREEE (reference sequence).

V and J are TRBV9 and TRBJ1-2, with unresolved D. Germline CDR1 reads SGDLS; CDR2 reads YYNGEE. V was trimmed by 0 bases and J by 2 bases, leaving 8 bases between them. CDR3 size: 14 residues. This CDR3 reads CASSVDTFNYGYTF. The CDR3 region has the DNA TGTGCCAGCAGCGTAGACACCTTCAACTATGGCTACACCTTC.

This clonotype has a handful of counts. The V gene is TRBV2, the J gene TRBJ1-3; D is unclear. The V end lost 3 bases, the J end lost 2 bases, and 14 bases lay between the germline ends. This CDR3 has 16 residues. Germline lookup yields CDR1 SNHLY and CDR2 FYNNEI. The chain's CDR3 is CASSEWTLKAGNTIYF. Written as DNA, the CDR3 is TGTGCCAGCAGTGAGTGGACTTTAAAGGCTGGAAACACCATATATTTT.